This T cell receptor (beta chain) was sequenced in a study of T cells in Graves' hyperthyroidism and ophthalmopathy (dated by TCRdb to between 2019 and 2020). For the study in its entirety: A discovery cohort of about a hundred patients, about 43 with Graves' ophthalmopathy and more than 55 with stable Graves' hyperthyroidism, was used to find distinguishing TCR V-J signatures. Whether ophthalmopathy could be predicted prospectively was tested in an independent validation cohort made up of approximately 19 hyperthyroidism patients plus 17 patients who later progressed to ophthalmopathy. For training and testing, the roughly 100 patients in the discovery cohort were randomly divided in a 7:3 ratio. In several Graves' hyperthyroidism patients, the study also compared T-cell repertoires from thyroid tissue with T-cell repertoires from blood. After sampling, hyperthyroidism patients received methimazole starting at 30 mg daily, and ophthalmopathy patients received high-dose intravenous methylprednisolone. According to the paper, TCR Vbeta CDR3 sequencing was carried out on some 140 peripheral blood samples, which came from over 40 ophthalmopathy, under 80 hyperthyroidism and approximately 17 progressor patients.

This clonotype has ten or more counts. No antigen is known for it. No base quality values were provided; no much bigger clone lies one nucleotide off. Overall study results and their limits: Blood samples also contained most of the expanded thyroid clonotypes (frequency above 0.001), which suggests that blood repertoires may reflect thyroid immune responses. During validation, the model predicted progression to ophthalmopathy a median of approximately 6 months ahead of onset, with almost 71% sensitivity and under 85% specificity. No statistical method was used to set the sample size in advance, and investigators knew the group allocation. Ophthalmopathy was separated from stable hyperthyroidism by a 13 V-J signature model, with approximately 86% sensitivity and about 81% specificity obtained in cross-validation and 80%/75% obtained in testing.

CDR1 and CDR2 (SGHTA, FQGNSA) derive from the germline V gene. The CDR3 numbers 12 residues from cysteine through phenylalanine. Just CDR3 DNA is preserved here, 36 bases in frame from base 1. V gives up 5 bases and J gives up 10 bases, and the segment between their germline ends measures 12 bases. Any patient with an uncontrolled infection, another autoimmune disease, pregnancy or lactation was excluded. Clinical symptoms, serum thyroxine and TRAb, thyroid ultrasound, and orbital computed tomography formed the basis for the diagnoses. Total RNA was extracted with Trizol reagent, and quality was checked on an Agilent 2100 Bioanalyzer. Amplification of TCR beta CDR3 regions was carried out from RNA transcripts. The TCR CDR3 was subjected to a first round of RT-PCR using the HTBI primer set and the Qiagen OneStep RT-PCR kit. Libraries were constructed in a second round of multiplex PCR, after which size selection and purification were carried out. Paired-end sequencing of the libraries was performed with 100 bp reads on an Illumina HiSeq2000. Per the original workflow: SOAPnuke was used to process the raw data, throwing out any read that contained adapters or uncalled bases, had a mean Phred below 15, or lacked an exact constant-primer or identifier match. High-quality paired reads were merged with COPE v1.2.5, and unique nucleotide sequences were defined as clonotypes. MiTCR v1.1 was used to align clonotypes to the IMGT TRBV, TRBD and TRBJ reference segments. Only V-J combinations with frequency above 0.0001, covering 98% to 99.2% of repertoires, were analysed. A TCS score was defined as the ratio of F50 (clonal expansion) to E x V (chaos), with BLOSUM62-based TCRdist applied between CDR3 peptides within each V-J. Welch's t-statistics and random forest reduced approximately 520 V-J features to fewer than 15, which were used in a naive Bayes classifier (R e1071). The Morisita-Horn index was used to measure how similar the thyroid and blood repertoires were. TCRdb ran its own pipeline on the public reads, namely fastp trimming at Q25 and MiXCR clone calling, and kept in-frame beta chains. Each entry merges the rows of one CDR3 protein and shows their most common DNA and genes. These V and J calls derive from TCRdb rather than the authors' analysis. The sample contains over 650,000 distinct CDR3 sequences, 45% of them found a single time. Of the sample, less than 9% is held by the ten largest clones.

This TCR was recovered from an adult man with Graves' disease, either hyperthyroidism or ophthalmopathy (not recorded which). Recombination joined TRBV7-2 with TRBJ1-5; the D gene is possibly TRBD1, with 6 bases matching. Sample: peripheral blood or thyroid tissue (not recorded which). The nucleotide sequence reads TGTGCCAGCAGCCCTATACAGGGACCCCAGCATTTT. The encoded protein is CASSPIQGPQHF.